Below, 21 T cell receptor beta chains from the same sample are listed, as sequenced in a study of T cells in localized non-small cell lung cancer. TCRdb keeps only in-frame clones here, not all; method: immunoSEQ multiplex PCR. The sample holds tens of thousands of clones, about 88% seen once. The source was peripheral blood, collected before any cancer treatment. The receptors were gathered from a woman aged 35-70 years with stage I squamous cell lung carcinoma.

The V and J genes are TRBV18 and TRBJ2-3; TRBD2 matches at 8 bases. Germline V gives CDR1 KGHSH, CDR2 LQKENI. This CDR3 comprises 15 residues. J gave up 1 base and V 3 bases, and 3 bases lay outside the gene matches. CDR3 region: CASSPRGARTDTQYF. The CDR3 DNA reads as TGTGCCAGCTCACCGCGGGGGGCCCGCACAGATACGCAGTATTTT.

The chain couples TRBV9 to TRBJ2-2, with 11 bases that match TRBD1. This CDR3 is built from 16 residues. V was pared by 0 bases and J by 4 bases, with 2 bases of the junction left unmatched. CDR1 and CDR2 from the germline V gene are SGDLS and YYNGEE. CDR3 in DNA: TGTGCCAGCAGCGTAGAAGGGACAGGGGGCACCGGGGAGCTGTTTTTT. It translates to CASSVEGTGGTGELFF.

This chain joins TRBV6-1 and TRBJ1-2; 7 bases match TRBD1. Germline CDR1 reads MNHNS; CDR2 reads SASEGT. J lost 6 bases, V lost 8 bases, and 6 bases had no gene match. CDR3 length: 12 amino acids. The CDR3 loop reads CASVVGGDGYTF. CDR3 sequence (DNA): TGTGCCAGCGTCGTAGGGGGCGATGGCTACACCTTC.

V usage is TRBV6-6 and J usage is TRBJ1-3; D is unclear. The CDR3 sequence is 13 residues long. CDR1 and CDR2 from the germline V gene are MNHNY and SVGAGI (reference sequence). Between the trimmed V and J ends, which lost 6 bases and 0 bases, there was a span of 6 bases. The CDR3 loop reads CASRSSSGNTIYF. CDR3 nucleotide sequence: TGTGCCAGCAGGTCCTCCTCTGGAAACACCATATATTTT.

This clone was counted a single time. The chain is built from TRBV7-3 and TRBJ1-2; perhaps TRBD1 as D (5 bases). Germline assignment: CDR1 SGHTA and CDR2 FQGTGA. Trimming removed 6 bases at V and 7 bases at J, with 21 bases between. The CDR3 is 15 amino acids. As DNA, the CDR3 is TGTGCCAGCAGTCCCGAGGGACGTGGATTGGGTGGCTACACCTTC. Protein: CASSPEGRGLGGYTF.

This clone was seen once. This chain uses TRBV5-1 with TRBJ2-7; 8 positions match TRBD1. CDR3 length: 15 amino acids. V trimming: 0 bases; J trimming: 2 bases; junction bases outside the gene matches: 4. The V gene's germline CDR1 is SGHRS and CDR2 YFSETQ. CDR3 DNA sequence: TGCGCCAGCAGCTTGGCCGAGACAGGGGCCTACGAGCAGTACTTC. Protein product: CASSLAETGAYEQYF. The complete variable domain, with remaining parts taken from reference TRBV5-1 and TRBJ2-7, reads KAGVTQTPRYLIKTRGQQVTLSCSPISGHRSVSWYQQTPGQGLQFLFEYFSETQRNKGNFPGRFSGRQFSNSRSEMNVSTLELGDSALYLCASSLAETGAYEQYFGPGTRLTVT.

CDR3 in DNA: TGTGCCTGGAGCAAGGGACAGACCAGCACAGATACGCAGTATTTT. Its translation is CAWSKGQTSTDTQYF. The rearrangement joins TRBV30 to TRBJ2-3; 7 bases line up with TRBD1. The junction had 6 bases not matched to a gene; V was cut back by 3 bases and J by 0 bases. CDR1 is GTSNPN, CDR2 SVGIG, per germline (reference sequence). The length of the CDR3 is 15 residues.

The chain carries TRBV6-1 and TRBJ1-1; no reliable D call. The CDR3 has 13 residues. Germline CDR1 and CDR2: MNHNS and SASEGT. Trimming stripped 6 bases from V and 0 bases from J, with 8 bases between. For the CDR3, the DNA is TGTGCCAGCAGGAGATCATTGAACACTGAAGCTTTCTTT. It translates to CASRRSLNTEAFF.

The chain couples TRBV2 to TRBJ2-1, with D possibly matching TRBD1 (6 bases). This CDR3 is 15 amino acids long. Germline lookup yields CDR1 SNHLY and CDR2 FYNNEI. V shed 9 bases and J shed 9 bases, with 24 bases lying between them. CDR3 in amino acids: CASGQEARGSGEQFF. The CDR3 bases are TGTGCCAGTGGCCAGGAGGCCAGGGGATCTGGTGAGCAGTTCTTC.

This sequence joins TRBV5-8 and TRBJ2-3; possibly TRBD1 for D (6 bases). With 5 bases removed from V and 0 bases from J, the gap between germline ends came to 13 bases. The CDR3 spans 15 residues. Germline V gives CDR1 SGHTS, CDR2 YDEGEE. CDR3 amino acids: CASSSLRGSTDTQYF. CDR3 nucleotide sequence: TGTGCCAGCAGTTCCCTCAGGGGCAGCACAGATACGCAGTATTTT. Using reference TRBV5-8 and TRBJ2-3 for the parts outside the CDR3, the full variable domain is EAGVTQSPTHLIKTRGQQATLRCSPISGHTSVYWYQQALGLGLQFLLWYDEGEERNRGNFPPRFSGRQFPNYSSELNVNALELEDSALYLCASSSLRGSTDTQYFGPGTRLTVL.

This chain uses TRBV6-1 with TRBJ2-3, with unresolved D. Germline lookup yields CDR1 MNHNS and CDR2 SASEGT. V was clipped by 3 bases and J by 4 bases, with 11 bases between them. The CDR3 has 14 amino acids. The DNA for the CDR3 is TGTGCCAGCAGTGACCGTCTCGTGTCAGATACGCAGTATTTT. It encodes CASSDRLVSDTQYF.

V gene TRBV23-1 combines with J gene TRBJ1-2; a possible D gene is TRBD1 (5 bases). TRBV23-1 is an open reading frame, and its role is uncertain. Trimming shortened V by 7 bases and J by 4 bases, and 10 bases separated the two germline ends. This CDR3 has 12 amino acids. The CDR3 DNA reads TGCGCCAGCATTCCGGGACCCTATGGCTACACCTTC. Protein product: CASIPGPYGYTF.

V and J are TRBV9 and TRBJ1-1, with D tentatively TRBD1 (5 bases). This CDR3 spans 15 amino acids. Trimming removed 0 bases at V and 5 bases at J, with 14 bases between. Germline values: CDR1 SGDLS, CDR2 YYNGEE. The CDR3 coding sequence is TGTGCCAGCAGCGTAGGAATGGGGGTTGAGACTGAAGCTTTCTTT. It codes for CASSVGMGVETEAFF.

The count of this clone is one. The chain links TRBV27 to TRBJ1-5; TRBD1 matches 8 bases. The CDR3 consists of 15 residues. The germline V gene encodes CDR1 MNHEY and CDR2 SMNVEV (reference sequence). Unmatched junction bases numbered 1, after V lost 2 bases and J lost 1 base. CDR3 DNA sequence: TGTGCCAGCAGTTTAAACAGGGGGAGCAATCAGCCCCAGCATTTT. Residues: CASSLNRGSNQPQHF.

The CDR3 region has the DNA TGTGCCAGCAGTCGACAGATTAACTATGGCTACACCTTC. Translated: CASSRQINYGYTF. The V gene is TRBV27, the J gene TRBJ1-2; D possibly corresponds to TRBD1 (5 bases). Germline V gives CDR1 MNHEY, CDR2 SMNVEV (reference sequence). The CDR3 has 13 amino acids. Trimming cost V 5 bases and J 1 base, with 8 bases left between them.

The chain is built from TRBV27 and TRBJ2-7, with a tentative D call TRBD2 (5 bases). This CDR3 region has 14 residues. V lost 2 bases and J 4 bases, leaving 12 bases between the germline ends. Per germline, CDR1 MNHEY and CDR2 SMNVEV (reference sequence). CDR3 DNA: TGTGCCAGCAGTTTAAGTCAGGTAGCGTACGAGCAGTACTTC. Encoded protein: CASSLSQVAYEQYF.

The chain recombines TRBV6-9 with TRBJ1-5; D remains ambiguous. The CDR3 has 16 amino acids. CDR1 and CDR2 (germline): MNHGY, SVAAGI. The germline V and J ends were trimmed by 1 base and 2 bases, with 12 bases remaining between them. DNA of the CDR3: TGTGCCAGCAGTTATTACGTTTTTCAGGGCAATCAGCCCCAGCATTTT. Its translation: CASSYYVFQGNQPQHF.

The J gene is TRBJ1-5, the V gene TRBV19; D perhaps matches TRBD1 (6 bases). V shed 1 base and J shed 1 base, with 11 bases lying between them. Germline CDR1 reads LNHDA; CDR2 reads SQIVND (reference sequence). This CDR3 is built from 16 residues. For the CDR3, the DNA is TGTGCCAGTAGTATAGTGGGGGGCAGGAGCAATCAGCCCCAGCATTTT. Its protein product is CASSIVGGRSNQPQHF.

The genes are TRBV19 and TRBJ2-5; D is undetermined. The ends were cut back, 2 bases at V and 5 bases at J, with 6 bases in the middle. The CDR3 totals 12 residues. Germline lookup yields CDR1 LNHDA and CDR2 SQIVND (reference sequence). The CDR3 spells CASSITRETQYF. The DNA of the CDR3 is TGTGCCAGTAGTATAACCCGGGAGACCCAGTACTTC.

The J gene is TRBJ2-1, the V gene TRBV2; no definite D call. The CDR3 runs 11 residues. Germline V gene data show CDR1 as SNHLY and CDR2 as FYNNEI. V was clipped by 3 bases and J by 9 bases, with 6 bases between them. As DNA, the CDR3 is TGTGCCAGCAGTGAGGTAACTGAGCAGTTCTTC. It is translated as CASSEVTEQFF.

The chain is built from TRBV10-3 and TRBJ2-5; 12 bases map to TRBD2. Trimming at V came to 0 bases and at J to 7 bases, leaving 6 bases not matched to a gene. Germline loops: CDR1 ENHRY, CDR2 SYGVKD. The length of the CDR3 is 16 residues. CDR3 in DNA: TGTGCCATCAGTGAGTCCGCTAGCGGGGGGGCCGGGACCCAGTACTTC. Translation gives CAISESASGGAGTQYF.